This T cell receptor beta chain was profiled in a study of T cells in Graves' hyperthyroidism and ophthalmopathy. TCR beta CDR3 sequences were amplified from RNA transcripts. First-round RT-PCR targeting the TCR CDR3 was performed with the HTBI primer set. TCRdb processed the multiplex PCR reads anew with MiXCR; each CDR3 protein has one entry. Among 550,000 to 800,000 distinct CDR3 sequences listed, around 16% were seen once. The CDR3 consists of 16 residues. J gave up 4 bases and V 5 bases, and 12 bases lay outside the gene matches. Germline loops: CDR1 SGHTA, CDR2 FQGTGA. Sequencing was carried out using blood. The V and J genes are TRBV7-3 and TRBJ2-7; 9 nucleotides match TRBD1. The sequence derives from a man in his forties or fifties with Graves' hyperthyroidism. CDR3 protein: CASSPLVPGQGYEQYF. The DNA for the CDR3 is TGTGCCAGCAGCCCCCTCGTCCCGGGACAGGGTTACGAGCAGTACTTC.